The clone carrying this T cell receptor (beta chain) was detected only a few times. The record originates from a study of blood T cell repertoires in COVID-19. J gave up 3 bases and V 6 bases, and 5 bases lay outside the gene matches. CDR3 length: 15 residues. The germline V gene encodes CDR1 LNHDA and CDR2 SQIVND (reference sequence). How the authors handled the data: Estimation of nucleated cell counts relied on the amplification of reference gene primers. The protocol was immunoSEQ multiplex PCR, while the TCRdb copy is restricted to in-frame clones and leaves out a portion. The DNA gave D and trimming, while V, J and clone size come from that table. The sample yields 150,000 to 200,000 clones, roughly 79% seen once.

Sequencing was performed on peripheral blood. This TCR derives from a woman of 80 years or more with COVID-19, enrolled during active disease. The V call is TRBV19, the J call TRBJ1-5; the match to TRBD1 covers 10 bases. The CDR3: CASRGQGRSNQPQHF. In DNA form, the CDR3 reads TGTGCCAGTAGGGGACAGGGGCGCTCCAATCAGCCCCAGCATTTT.